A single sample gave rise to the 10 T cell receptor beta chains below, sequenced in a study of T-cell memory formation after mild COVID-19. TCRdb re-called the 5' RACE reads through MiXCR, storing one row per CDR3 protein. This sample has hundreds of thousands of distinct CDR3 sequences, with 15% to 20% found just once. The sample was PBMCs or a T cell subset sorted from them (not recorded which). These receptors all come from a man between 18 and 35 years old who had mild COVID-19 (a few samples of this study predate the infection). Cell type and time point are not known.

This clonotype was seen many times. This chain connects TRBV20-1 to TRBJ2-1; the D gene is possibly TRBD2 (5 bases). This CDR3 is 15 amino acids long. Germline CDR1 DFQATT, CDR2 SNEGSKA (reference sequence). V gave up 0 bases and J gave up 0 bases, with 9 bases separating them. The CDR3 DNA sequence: TGCAGTGCTAGAGATGTGGGGAGCTCCTACAATGAGCAGTTCTTC. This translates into CSARDVGSSYNEQFF.

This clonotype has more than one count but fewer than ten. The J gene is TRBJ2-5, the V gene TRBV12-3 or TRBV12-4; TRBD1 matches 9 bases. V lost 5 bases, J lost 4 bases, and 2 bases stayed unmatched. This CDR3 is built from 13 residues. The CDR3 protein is CASSKTGGETQYF. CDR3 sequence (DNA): TGTGCCAGCAGTAAGACAGGGGGAGAGACCCAGTACTTC.

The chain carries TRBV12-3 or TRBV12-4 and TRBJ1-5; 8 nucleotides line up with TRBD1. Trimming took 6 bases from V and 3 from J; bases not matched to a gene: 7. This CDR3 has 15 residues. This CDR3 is CASSLGTGDNQPQHF. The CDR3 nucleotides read TGTGCCAGCAGCCTCGGGACAGGAGACAATCAGCCCCAGCATTTT.

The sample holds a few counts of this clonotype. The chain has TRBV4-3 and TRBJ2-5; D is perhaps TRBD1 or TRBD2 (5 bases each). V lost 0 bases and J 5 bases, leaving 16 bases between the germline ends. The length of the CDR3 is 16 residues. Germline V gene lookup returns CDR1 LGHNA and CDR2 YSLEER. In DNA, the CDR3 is TGCGCCAGCAGCCAAGATACGAGGGACGGGCGGGAGACCCAGTACTTC. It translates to CASSQDTRDGRETQYF.

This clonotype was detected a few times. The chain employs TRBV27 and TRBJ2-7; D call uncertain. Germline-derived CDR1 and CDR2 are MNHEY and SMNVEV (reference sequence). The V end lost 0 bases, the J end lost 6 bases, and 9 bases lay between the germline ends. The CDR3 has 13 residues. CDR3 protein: CASSLSVPSEQYF. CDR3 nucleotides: TGTGCCAGCAGTTTATCAGTCCCGTCCGAGCAGTACTTC.

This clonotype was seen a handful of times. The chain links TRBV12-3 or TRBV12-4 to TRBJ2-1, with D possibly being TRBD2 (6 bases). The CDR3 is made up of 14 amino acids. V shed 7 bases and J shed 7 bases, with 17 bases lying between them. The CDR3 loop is CASTPSTSRNEQFF. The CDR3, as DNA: TGTGCCAGCACCCCTTCGACTAGTCGGAATGAGCAGTTCTTC.

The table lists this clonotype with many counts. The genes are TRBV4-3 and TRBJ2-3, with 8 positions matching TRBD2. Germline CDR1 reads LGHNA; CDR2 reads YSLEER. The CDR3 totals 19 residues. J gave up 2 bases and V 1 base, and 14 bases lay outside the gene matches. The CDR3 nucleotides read TGCGCCAGCAGCCAAGCCGCCATTCACATCGGGGGGGTCACAGATACGCAGTATTTT. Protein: CASSQAAIHIGGVTDTQYF.

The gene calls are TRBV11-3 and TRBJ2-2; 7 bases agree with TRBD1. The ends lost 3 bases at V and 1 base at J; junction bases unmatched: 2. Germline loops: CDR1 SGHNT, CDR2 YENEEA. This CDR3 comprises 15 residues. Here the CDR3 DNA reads TGTGCCAGCAGCTTCGGGGACAGGAACACCGGGGAGCTGTTTTTT. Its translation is CASSFGDRNTGELFF. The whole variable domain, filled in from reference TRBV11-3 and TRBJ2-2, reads EAGVVQSPRYKIIEKKQPVAFWCNPISGHNTLYWYLQNLGQGPELLIRYENEEAVDDSQLPKDRFSAERLKGVDSTLKIQPAELGDSAVYLCASSFGDRNTGELFFGEGSRLTVL.

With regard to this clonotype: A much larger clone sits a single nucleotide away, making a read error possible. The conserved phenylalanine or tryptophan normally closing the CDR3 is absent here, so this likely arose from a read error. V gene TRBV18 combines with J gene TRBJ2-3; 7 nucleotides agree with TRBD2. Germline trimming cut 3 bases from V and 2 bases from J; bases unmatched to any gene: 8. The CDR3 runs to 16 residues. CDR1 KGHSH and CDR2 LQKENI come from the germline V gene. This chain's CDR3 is CASSPLGGGFTDTQYL. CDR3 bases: TGTGCCAGCTCACCCCTTGGCGGGGGTTTCACAGATACGCAGTATCTT.

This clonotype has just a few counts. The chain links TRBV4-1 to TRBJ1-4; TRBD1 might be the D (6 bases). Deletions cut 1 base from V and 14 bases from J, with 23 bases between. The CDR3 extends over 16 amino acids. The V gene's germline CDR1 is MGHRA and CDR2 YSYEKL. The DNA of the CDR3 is TGCGCCAGCAGCCAAGTGGCAGGACAGATATTGAAAAGTCTGTTTTTT. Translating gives CASSQVAGQILKSLFF.